The 26 T cell receptor beta chains reported below all come from one sample, sequenced in a study of vaccination and CD4 T cells after COVID-19. Antigens of these TCRs are unknown. An Oncomine TCR Beta short-read assay was used to sequence the DNA from cultured CD4+ T cells. TCRdb fed the PCR reads into MiXCR, producing one record per CDR3 protein. The table records roughly 13,000 distinct CDR3 sequences, just under 65% of them present only once. The treatment here: roughly 10-day PBMC culture with coronavirus spike peptide pools or control peptides (ViraFEST assay). The sequenced material came from CD4+ T cells from blood, cultured in vitro. These TCRs come from a human donor who had recovered from COVID-19.

This clonotype was detected only a few times. J is TRBJ1-5 and V is TRBV7-8; D ambiguous. The germline CDR1 and CDR2 sequences are SGHVS and FQNEAQ. This CDR3 contains 17 residues. The V gene lost 1 base and the J gene lost 4 bases, with 17 bases spanning the gap. CDR3 nucleotides: TGTGCCAGCAGCTTAGATACCGGCTTGGGCGTAAATCAGCCCCAGCATTTT. Translated: CASSLDTGLGVNQPQHF.

The rearrangement uses TRBV12-3 or TRBV12-4 and TRBJ1-4; 7 positions match TRBD1. The trim removed 5 bases at V and 13 bases at J, leaving 10 bases unmatched. The CDR3 runs 13 residues. CDR3 nucleotide sequence: TGTGCCAGCAGTCCCGGGACAGAAGTAGGACTGTTTTTT. Protein sequence: CASSPGTEVGLFF.

The V gene is TRBV15, the J gene TRBJ1-5; D perhaps matches TRBD1 (6 bases). The CDR3 runs 16 residues. CDR1 and CDR2 (germline): LNHNV, YYDKDF (reference sequence). V was pared by 0 bases and J by 5 bases, with 14 bases between. CDR3 residues: CATSRDSQGAHQPQHF. The CDR3 bases are TGTGCCACCAGCAGAGATTCACAGGGAGCCCATCAGCCCCAGCATTTT.

The rearrangement uses TRBV6-1 and TRBJ2-1, with TRBD2 identical over 7 bases. Trimming at V came to 8 bases and at J to 4 bases, leaving 14 bases not matched to a gene. The germline V gene encodes CDR1 MNHNS and CDR2 SASEGT. CDR3 length: 16 amino acids. Written as DNA, the CDR3 is TGTGCCAGCGGAAAGGGTGGGGCTAGCGGTTACAATGAGCAGTTCTTC. Translation: CASGKGGASGYNEQFF.

In nucleotides, the CDR3 is TGTGCCAGCAGCCTACAGGGTGCCGATGGGCAGCCCCAGCATTTT. Its protein product is CASSLQGADGQPQHF. The V call is TRBV2, the J call TRBJ1-5; maybe TRBD1 (6 bases). Trimming took off 6 bases at V and 7 bases at J, with 19 bases between the two ends. There are 15 residues in the CDR3. Looked up from germline, CDR1 is SNHLY and CDR2 is FYNNEI.

This clonotype has only a few counts. The rearrangement links TRBV12-3 or TRBV12-4 to TRBJ1-2; possibly TRBD1 for D (5 bases). Trimming cost V 6 bases and J 3 bases, with 14 bases left between them. There are 14 residues in the CDR3. The CDR3 bases are TGTGCCAGCAGCCTGGGGCAGGGAGACTATGGCTACACCTTC. The encoded protein is CASSLGQGDYGYTF.

The genes are TRBV6-2 or TRBV6-3 and TRBJ1-1, with 9 positions matching TRBD1. The junction had 16 bases not matched to a gene; V was cut back by 4 bases and J by 4 bases. Looked up from germline, CDR1 is MNHEY and CDR2 is SVGEGT. The CDR3 extends over 18 amino acids. The CDR3: CASSSPGTGLRRGTEAFF. DNA of the CDR3: TGTGCCAGCAGTTCACCCGGGACAGGGTTAAGAAGGGGCACTGAAGCTTTCTTT.

This clonotype has a handful of counts. The chain employs TRBV27 and TRBJ1-2; weak D call: TRBD1 (6 bases). Germline-derived CDR1 and CDR2 are MNHEY and SMNVEV (reference sequence). V was trimmed by 8 bases and J by 8 bases, leaving 15 bases between them. This CDR3 comprises 12 residues. The CDR3 bases are TGTGCCAGCCCCAGGGGAAGCTTAGGCTACACCTTC. Its protein product is CASPRGSLGYTF.

On this clonotype itself: One end of the junction is discordant with germline, which a read error may explain. This chain connects TRBV7-2 to TRBJ1-5; D is uncertain. Germline-derived CDR1 and CDR2 are SGHTA and FQGNSA. The CDR3 consists of 14 residues. The CDR3 DNA is TGTGCCGGCAGCTTATGGGCGCCCAATCAGCCCCAGCATTTT. It translates to CAGSLWAPNQPQHF.

There are a few counts of this clonotype. The rearrangement links TRBV7-9 to TRBJ1-2, with TRBD1 matching over 10 bases. CDR1 SEHNR and CDR2 FQNEAQ come from the germline V gene (reference sequence). The CDR3 has 15 amino acids. V lost 0 bases and J lost 8; bases outside the gene matches: 6. CDR3 DNA sequence: TGTGCCAGCAGCTTAGCCTTAAGGGACAGGGGCGGCTACACCTTC. The encoded protein is CASSLALRDRGGYTF.

This chain joins TRBV6-2 or TRBV6-3 and TRBJ1-5, with D tentatively TRBD1 (5 bases). This CDR3 region has 14 residues. V lost 7 bases, J lost 6 bases, and 16 bases lay in between. In germline, CDR1 is MNHEY, CDR2 SVGEGT. CDR3 sequence: CASKKGIQTQPQHF. The CDR3 DNA follows: TGTGCCAGCAAGAAGGGGATACAGACTCAGCCCCAGCATTTT.

This clonotype turned up a few times. The rearrangement links TRBV24-1 to TRBJ1-2; D is unresolved. CDR3 size: 14 residues. Germline-derived CDR1 and CDR2 are KGHDR and SFDVKD. Trimming took off 5 bases at V and 3 bases at J, with 12 bases between the two ends. CDR3 nucleotide sequence: TGTGCCACCAGTGGGTGGTGGGCAGACTATGGCTACACCTTC. This translates into CATSGWWADYGYTF.

In this sample, this clonotype turned up a few times. This chain joins TRBV27 and TRBJ2-3; D is unresolved. This CDR3 is built from 13 residues. Germline V CDR1 and CDR2: MNHEY, SMNVEV (reference sequence). With 5 bases removed from V and 6 bases from J, the gap between germline ends came to 12 bases. The CDR3 loop reads CASSARPSDTQYF. The CDR3 DNA sequence: TGTGCCAGCAGTGCCCGTCCCTCGGATACGCAGTATTTT.

This clonotype was picked up a small number of times. This sequence joins TRBV6-1 and TRBJ1-1; possibly TRBD1 for D (5 bases). Germline V gene sequence: CDR1 MNHNS, CDR2 SASEGT. V shed 8 bases and J shed 0 bases, with 13 bases lying between them. The CDR3 loop spans 14 amino acids. The CDR3: CASGADTVNTEAFF. For the CDR3, the DNA is TGTGCCAGCGGGGCGGACACGGTGAACACTGAAGCTTTCTTT.

J is TRBJ1-1 and V is TRBV4-3; 7 nucleotides match TRBD1. The V segment lost 5 bases and the J segment 4 bases; nucleotides outside the gene matches: 10. Germline CDR1 and CDR2: LGHNA and YSLEER. There are 15 residues in the CDR3. The CDR3 is CASSANTGASTEAFF. The CDR3 DNA sequence: TGCGCCAGCAGCGCGAACACAGGGGCGAGCACTGAAGCTTTCTTT.

This clonotype was recorded a few times. The rearrangement links TRBV7-2 to TRBJ1-5, with D hard to call. The CDR3 contains 15 residues. The ends were cut back, 5 bases at V and 2 bases at J, with 13 bases in the middle. Looked up from germline, CDR1 is SGHTA and CDR2 is FQGNSA. This chain's CDR3 is CASSPPGGGNQPQHF. In DNA form, the CDR3 reads TGTGCCAGCAGCCCCCCGGGAGGAGGCAATCAGCCCCAGCATTTT.

The CDR3 loop reads CASSYGEGNTEAFF. The CDR3, as DNA: TGTGCCAGCAGTTACGGGGAGGGGAACACTGAAGCTTTCTTT. This rearrangement joins TRBV6-5 to TRBJ1-1; D is uncertain. The V gene's germline CDR1 is MNHEY and CDR2 SVGAGI. This CDR3 spans 14 amino acids. The V and J ends lost 2 bases and 1 base respectively, with 8 bases between them.

This rearrangement joins TRBV12-3 or TRBV12-4 to TRBJ2-5; TRBD1 or TRBD2 may be the D gene (6 bases each). The CDR3 sequence is 15 residues long. V lost 0 bases and J 1 base, leaving 9 bases between the germline ends. The CDR3 region is CASSLARGVQETQYF. The CDR3 nucleotides are TGTGCCAGCAGTTTAGCGAGGGGGGTCCAAGAGACCCAGTACTTC.

In DNA, the CDR3 is TGCAGTGCTAGAGACTGGACATCTCCGGGCAACTATGGCTACACCTTC. Amino acid sequence: CSARDWTSPGNYGYTF. The chain recombines TRBV20-1 with TRBJ1-2, with D tentatively TRBD1 (5 bases). Germline lookup yields CDR1 DFQATT and CDR2 SNEGSKA (reference sequence). The CDR3 extends over 16 amino acids. Trimming left V 0 bases short and J 2 bases short, with 16 bases between.

This chain joins TRBV25-1 and TRBJ1-1; the D gene is possibly TRBD1 (5 bases). Germline values: CDR1 MGHDK, CDR2 SYGVNS. V lost 7 bases, J lost 2 bases, and 29 bases lay in between. The CDR3 contains 19 residues. The CDR3 is CASTLPSPRGRFLNTEAFF. Written as DNA, the CDR3 is TGTGCCAGCACCCTCCCTTCCCCAAGGGGCCGTTTCCTAAACACTGAAGCTTTCTTT.

This clonotype has more than one count but fewer than ten. The genes are TRBV24-1 and TRBJ2-1; D could derive from TRBD1 or TRBD2 (6 bases each). The germline CDR1 and CDR2 sequences are KGHDR and SFDVKD. Deletions cut 1 base from V and 0 bases from J, with 15 bases between. This CDR3 spans 18 amino acids. The CDR3 sequence is CATSDFLRGVGSYNEQFF. The CDR3 DNA sequence: TGTGCCACCAGTGATTTCCTAAGGGGGGTTGGCTCCTACAATGAGCAGTTCTTC.

This clonotype was recorded only once. The chain has TRBV15 and TRBJ2-1, with TRBD2 as a possible D gene (5 bases). Germline loops: CDR1 LNHNV, CDR2 YYDKDF (reference sequence). The CDR3 is 14 residues long. V was cut by 2 bases and J by 5 bases, with 10 bases left in between. CDR3 residues: CATSRRYGNNEQFF. In DNA, the CDR3 is TGTGCCACCAGCAGAAGGTACGGGAACAATGAGCAGTTCTTC.

This chain links TRBV25-1 with TRBJ2-5; D unclear. Germline CDR1 and CDR2: MGHDK and SYGVNS. The CDR3 has 14 amino acids. The ends were cut back, 0 bases at V and 0 bases at J, with 5 bases in the middle. The CDR3 bases are TGTGCCAGCAGTGAATACGGCTACCAAGAGACCCAGTACTTC. Translated: CASSEYGYQETQYF.

The chain's CDR3 is CSATGQGIWEAFF. CDR3 in DNA: TGCAGTGCTACTGGACAGGGGATTTGGGAAGCTTTCTTT. The rearrangement joins TRBV20-1 to TRBJ1-1, with 9 bases fitting TRBD1. Losses at the gene ends were 4 bases for V and 8 bases for J; bases not matched to a gene: 8. The CDR3 is made up of 13 amino acids. Germline lookup yields CDR1 DFQATT and CDR2 SNEGSKA (reference sequence).

The chain is built from TRBV2 and TRBJ1-1, with D unclear. The CDR3 contains 14 residues. Per the germline V gene, CDR1 is SNHLY and CDR2 is FYNNEI. Trimming stripped 2 bases from V and 1 base from J, with 8 bases between. CDR3 in amino acids: CASSERSGNTEAFF. Written as DNA, the CDR3 is TGTGCCAGCAGTGAACGGTCAGGGAACACTGAAGCTTTCTTT.

CDR3 nucleotides: TGTGCCAGCAGTACCTTCGAAGATACGCAGTATTTT. It is translated as CASSTFEDTQYF. The rearrangement uses TRBV27 and TRBJ2-3; the D is unclear. CDR3 length: 12 amino acids. Germline V CDR1 and CDR2: MNHEY, SMNVEV (reference sequence). V lost 5 bases to trimming and J lost 5 bases, with 8 bases between them.